The 17 T cell receptor beta chains presented below share a single source sample, sequenced in a study of shared T cell receptors in the human thymus. The data were produced by immunoSEQ multiplex PCR, yet TCRdb's version contains in-frame clones alone and is incomplete. Among about 400,000 clones listed, more than 85% were seen once. The material sequenced was thymocytes. The receptors stem from a human donor.

V and J are TRBV9 and TRBJ2-6; D tentatively reads TRBD1 or TRBD2 (5 bases each). This CDR3 contains 17 residues. V shed 3 bases and J shed 2 bases, with 15 bases lying between them. Per germline, CDR1 SGDLS and CDR2 YYNGEE. The CDR3, as DNA: TGTGCCAGCAGCGGCAGGGACCTCCAGACTGGGGCCAACGTCCTGACTTTC. Its protein is CASSGRDLQTGANVLTF.

For this clone: Other nucleotide sequences in the sample specify the same CDR3. The rearrangement joins TRBV28 to TRBJ1-2; D remains unclear. There are 12 residues in the CDR3. Germline-derived CDR1 and CDR2 are MDHEN and SYDVKM. With 3 bases removed from V and 6 bases from J, the gap between germline ends came to 8 bases. In DNA, the CDR3 is TGTGCCAGCAGTTTTGTTCCGGATGGCTACACCTTC. Residues: CASSFVPDGYTF.

The chain employs TRBV29-1 and TRBJ1-1; no definite D call. The V end was cut by 7 bases, the J end by 6 bases, with 3 bases between. Germline V gene data show CDR1 as SQVTM and CDR2 as ANQGSEA. The CDR3 loop spans 8 amino acids. This CDR3 reads CSASEAFF. The CDR3 nucleotides are TGCAGCGCGTCTGAAGCTTTCTTT.

The chain combines TRBV10-3 with TRBJ2-7; TRBD1 or TRBD2 may be the D gene (6 bases each). V dropped 0 bases and J dropped 6 bases, with 15 bases sitting between them. This CDR3 is 15 amino acids long. The germline V gene encodes CDR1 ENHRY and CDR2 SYGVKD. The CDR3 here is CAISESGVRGGEQYF. In DNA form, the CDR3 reads TGTGCCATCAGTGAGTCGGGGGTCAGGGGAGGCGAGCAGTACTTC.

J is TRBJ2-4 and V is TRBV14; no definite D call. V lost 6 bases and J 5 bases, leaving 20 bases between the germline ends. The CDR3 is made up of 16 amino acids. Germline CDR1 and CDR2: SGHDN and FVKESK. The CDR3 DNA sequence: TGTGCCAGCAGTCACAATTTAGGGATGACTCAAAACATTCAGTACTTC. It is translated as CASSHNLGMTQNIQYF.

This chain links TRBV7-2 with TRBJ2-4; D may match TRBD1 or TRBD2 (5 bases each). Germline V gene sequence: CDR1 SGHTA, CDR2 FQGNSA. Deletions cut 1 base from V and 3 bases from J, with 10 bases between. This CDR3 region has 15 residues. The CDR3 region is CASSLGGAVKNIQYF. The CDR3 DNA reads TGTGCCAGCAGCTTAGGAGGGGCCGTCAAAAACATTCAGTACTTC.

V gene TRBV11-2 combines with J gene TRBJ2-3; D could derive from TRBD1 or TRBD2 (5 bases each). Germline V gene lookup returns CDR1 SGHAT and CDR2 FQNNGV. The CDR3 sequence is 17 residues long. Trimming took off 0 bases at V and 4 bases at J, with 17 bases between the two ends. CDR3 coding DNA: TGTGCCAGCAGCTTAGAAACCCCCCGTGGGACGGCAGATACGCAGTATTTT. Its protein is CASSLETPRGTADTQYF.

V usage is TRBV11-2 and J usage is TRBJ1-1; perhaps TRBD1 as D (5 bases). The CDR3 contains 14 residues. Germline V lookup: CDR1 SGHAT, CDR2 FQNNGV. V lost 4 bases and J 0 bases, leaving 9 bases between the germline ends. CDR3 DNA sequence: TGTGCCAGCAGCTCGGGACTTATGAACACTGAAGCTTTCTTT. It codes for CASSSGLMNTEAFF.

This chain joins TRBV28 and TRBJ2-1; 9 bases line up with TRBD1. The CDR3 loop spans 19 amino acids. Unmatched junction bases numbered 23, after V lost 7 bases and J lost 7 bases. From germline, CDR1 is MDHEN and CDR2 SYDVKM. In nucleotides, the CDR3 is TGTGCCAGCACTCCTGCAGGGACAGGGAGCCTTTATGGGAAAAATGAGCAGTTCTTC. Amino acid sequence: CASTPAGTGSLYGKNEQFF.

The CDR3 sequence is CASSATLRGATGELFF. Here the CDR3 DNA reads TGTGCCAGCAGCGCCACCTTGCGGGGTGCCACCGGGGAGCTGTTTTTT. V gene TRBV5-6 combines with J gene TRBJ2-2; tentatively, D is TRBD2 (6 bases). CDR1 and CDR2 from the germline V gene are SGHDT and YYEEEE. Trimming left V 4 bases short and J 4 bases short, with 17 bases between. The CDR3 covers 16 residues. Full variable domain (remainder filled in from reference TRBV5-6 and TRBJ2-2): DAGVTQSPTHLIKTRGQQVTLRCSPKSGHDTVSWYQQALGQGPQFIFQYYEEEERQRGNFPDRFSGHQFPNYSSELNVNALLLGDSALYLCASSATLRGATGELFFGEGSRLTVL.

V gene TRBV28 combines with J gene TRBJ1-5, with 10 bases matching TRBD1. With 7 bases clipped from V and 6 bases from J, the junction kept 15 bases outside the gene matches. Germline CDR1 and CDR2: MDHEN and SYDVKM. The CDR3 extends over 17 amino acids. CDR3 bases: TGTGCCAGCACCAAACGGGCTGACAGGGGGCGTTCTCAGCCCCAGCATTTT. Residues: CASTKRADRGRSQPQHF.

This clone was recorded once. The rearrangement joins TRBV11-2 to TRBJ1-1, with D unclear. The germline gives CDR1 SGHAT, CDR2 FQNNGV. This CDR3 comprises 16 residues. V lost 6 bases and J lost 2, with 19 bases in between. The CDR3 protein is CASRPPLGQINTEAFF. CDR3 in DNA: TGTGCCAGCAGGCCACCCCTTGGGCAGATAAACACTGAAGCTTTCTTT.

The chain joins TRBV27 to TRBJ1-1, with TRBD1 matching 8 bases. The ends lost 5 bases at V and 2 bases at J; junction bases unmatched: 13. CDR3 size: 17 residues. Germline CDR1 and CDR2: MNHEY and SMNVEV (reference sequence). The CDR3 nucleotides read TGTGCCAGCAGTCGACCTCCGACAGGGGATTTCAACACTGAAGCTTTCTTT. This sequence encodes CASSRPPTGDFNTEAFF.

This clone was seen once. CDR3 region: CASSLGTEREGGADTQYF. The CDR3 bases are TGTGCCAGCAGTTTGGGAACTGAGCGGGAGGGTGGTGCAGATACGCAGTATTTT. The gene calls are TRBV28 and TRBJ2-3; TRBD2 matches 10 bases. With V trimmed by 3 bases and J by 4 bases, 13 bases remained unmatched. Germline lookup yields CDR1 MDHEN and CDR2 SYDVKM. The CDR3 totals 18 residues.

This sequence joins TRBV6-1 and TRBJ1-2; D uncertain. Trimming took 8 bases from V and 8 from J, leaving 21 bases between them. The CDR3 spans 14 residues. CDR1 is MNHNS, CDR2 SASEGT, per germline. The CDR3 here is CASGRILPLDGYTF. DNA for the CDR3: TGTGCCAGCGGACGAATCCTACCCCTCGACGGCTACACCTTC.

This rearrangement joins TRBV2 to TRBJ2-7; 8 bases match TRBD1. After removal of 4 bases from V and 2 bases from J, the junction contained 4 bases not matched to a gene. This CDR3 comprises 14 residues. Germline V gene lookup returns CDR1 SNHLY and CDR2 FYNNEI. DNA for the CDR3: TGTGCCAGCAGTGGGACAGGGCGACCCTACGAGCAGTACTTC. Protein sequence: CASSGTGRPYEQYF.

This chain uses TRBV5-1 with TRBJ2-1, with D uncertain. The CDR3 is made up of 11 amino acids. With 1 base removed from V and 7 bases from J, the gap between germline ends came to 3 bases. CDR1 is SGHRS and CDR2 is YFSETQ in the germline V gene. This CDR3 reads CASSLMNEQFF. In DNA, the CDR3 is TGCGCCAGCAGCTTGATGAATGAGCAGTTCTTC.